The 13 T cell receptor beta chains reported below all come from one sample, sequenced in a study of T cell repertoires in cytomegalovirus infection. TCRdb processed the reads anew with MiXCR; each CDR3 protein has one entry. This sample has roughly 100,000 distinct CDR3 sequences; about 40% occur once, and the top ten carry about 74%. Their cognate antigens are unknown. Source: CD8+ T cells from cultured PBMCs, taken from culture after CMV antigen stimulation. The receptors here all came from a human donor in good health (CMV status not recorded). Some clones in this sample may be carry-over from other donors' samples.

This clonotype was seen repeatedly, ten times or more. CDR3: CASRLDARRPDTQYF. CDR3 in DNA: TGTGCCAGCAGACTAGACGCGCGCCGCCCAGATACGCAGTATTTT. The chain has TRBV6-1 and TRBJ2-3; possible D gene TRBD2, 5 bases. The CDR3 has 15 residues. Germline V gene lookup returns CDR1 MNHNS and CDR2 SASEGT. Trimming took 6 bases from V and 4 from J, leaving 17 bases between them.

This rearrangement joins TRBV7-4 to TRBJ1-2; perhaps TRBD1 as D (5 bases). V was trimmed by 1 base and J by 0 bases, leaving 9 bases between them. The CDR3 runs to 15 residues. In germline, CDR1 is SGHVT, CDR2 SQSDAQ. The CDR3 protein is CASSLDPTANYGYTF. The CDR3 DNA reads as TGTGCCAGCAGCTTAGACCCGACAGCTAACTATGGCTACACCTTC.

This clonotype was recorded a few times. The gene calls are TRBV4-1 and TRBJ2-7; D not certain. Germline V gene sequence: CDR1 MGHRA, CDR2 YSYEKL. V was trimmed by 1 base and J by 2 bases, leaving 9 bases between them. This CDR3 region has 14 residues. The DNA of the CDR3 is TGCGCCAGCAGCCAAGCCCCAGGTACCTACGAGCAGTACTTC. Translated, it gives CASSQAPGTYEQYF.

There are many counts of this clonotype. This chain links TRBV5-4 with TRBJ2-7, with TRBD1 identical over 10 bases. V was clipped by 4 bases and J by 3 bases; unmatched bases: 4. Germline V CDR1 and CDR2: SGHNT, YYREEE (reference sequence). The CDR3 is made up of 14 amino acids. The CDR3 DNA sequence: TGTGCCAGCAGCACCGGGACAGGGGTCTACGAGCAGTACTTC. Protein product: CASSTGTGVYEQYF.

The chain links TRBV6-2 or TRBV6-3 to TRBJ2-1; TRBD2 is a possible D gene (5 bases). V was trimmed by 5 bases and J by 5 bases, leaving 7 bases between them. Germline CDR1 and CDR2: MNHEY and SVGEGT. This CDR3 region has 12 residues. For the CDR3, the DNA is TGTGCCAGCAGTCCGAGGGACAATGAGCAGTTCTTC. Protein: CASSPRDNEQFF.

This clonotype was counted ten times or more. CDR3 loop: CSARDTERGQPQHF. CDR3 nucleotide sequence: TGCAGTGCTAGAGACACCGAGCGGGGTCAGCCCCAGCATTTT. The rearrangement uses TRBV20-1 and TRBJ1-5, with D uncertain. Germline V gene data show CDR1 as DFQATT and CDR2 as SNEGSKA (reference sequence). The CDR3 totals 14 residues. V was shortened by 0 bases and J by 6 bases, with 12 bases between the two germline ends.

This clonotype was recorded a few times. V gene TRBV6-1 combines with J gene TRBJ1-3; 8 bases fit TRBD1. The germline CDR1 and CDR2 sequences are MNHNS and SASEGT. The CDR3 loop spans 14 amino acids. V shed 4 bases, J shed 4 bases, and the junction held 3 bases outside the gene matches. CDR3 amino acids: CASSVDRGGNTIYF. In DNA form, the CDR3 reads TGTGCCAGCAGTGTCGACAGGGGAGGAAACACCATATATTTT.

The rearrangement uses TRBV5-4 and TRBJ2-7; 7 bases fit TRBD2. This CDR3 is 15 amino acids long. V gave up 0 bases and J gave up 1 base; unmatched junction bases: 4. Germline V gives CDR1 SGHNT, CDR2 YYREEE (reference sequence). The CDR3 protein is CASSLERGGSYEQYF. CDR3 DNA: TGTGCCAGCAGCTTGGAGCGGGGTGGGTCCTACGAGCAGTACTTC.

This chain uses TRBV4-1 with TRBJ2-1, with D perhaps TRBD2 (5 bases). Looked up from germline, CDR1 is MGHRA and CDR2 is YSYEKL. This CDR3 is 14 amino acids long. V was shortened by 4 bases and J by 4 bases, with 11 bases between the two germline ends. CDR3 DNA sequence: TGCGCCAGCAGCCTCATGACTAAATACAATGAGCAGTTCTTC. Residues: CASSLMTKYNEQFF.

This chain connects TRBV7-8 to TRBJ2-7, with D possibly TRBD2 on 6 matching bases. V was shortened by 2 bases and J by 1 base, with 12 bases between the two germline ends. CDR3 size: 15 residues. The germline V gene encodes CDR1 SGHVS and CDR2 FQNEAQ. Here the CDR3 reads CASSLIPGGSYEQYF. The CDR3 region has the DNA TGTGCCAGCAGCTTAATCCCCGGGGGATCCTACGAGCAGTACTTC.

J is TRBJ2-3 and V is TRBV7-2; 11 positions agree with TRBD2. Germline V gives CDR1 SGHTA, CDR2 FQGNSA. V shed 5 bases and J 2 bases; nucleotides not matched to a gene: 6. There are 16 residues in the CDR3. This chain's CDR3 is CASSLLAGGLTDTQYF. In DNA form, the CDR3 reads TGTGCCAGCAGCCTTCTAGCGGGGGGCCTCACAGATACGCAGTATTTT.

This sequence joins TRBV6-1 and TRBJ1-2, with D maybe TRBD1 (5 bases). The CDR3 contains 16 residues. V lost 2 bases, J lost 3 bases, and 16 bases lay in between. CDR1 is MNHNS, CDR2 SASEGT, per germline. The CDR3 bases are TGTGCCAGCAGTGAAATTGAAGGGGCGAGGGACTATGGCTACACCTTC. Its protein is CASSEIEGARDYGYTF.

The V gene is TRBV2, the J gene TRBJ2-5, with D hard to call. Germline V gene data show CDR1 as SNHLY and CDR2 as FYNNEI. This CDR3 spans 13 amino acids. The ends were cut back, 7 bases at V and 2 bases at J, with 11 bases in the middle. The CDR3 sequence: CASKRWDQETQYF. CDR3 DNA: TGTGCCAGCAAAAGGTGGGATCAAGAGACCCAGTACTTC.